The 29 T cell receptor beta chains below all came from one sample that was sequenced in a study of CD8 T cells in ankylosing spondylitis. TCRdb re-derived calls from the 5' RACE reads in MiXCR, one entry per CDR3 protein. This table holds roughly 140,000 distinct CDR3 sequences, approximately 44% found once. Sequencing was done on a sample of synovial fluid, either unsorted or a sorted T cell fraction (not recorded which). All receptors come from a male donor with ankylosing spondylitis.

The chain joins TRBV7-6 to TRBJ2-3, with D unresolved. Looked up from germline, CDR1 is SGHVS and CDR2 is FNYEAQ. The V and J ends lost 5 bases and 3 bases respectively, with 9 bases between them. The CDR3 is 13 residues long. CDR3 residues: CASSPHNTDTQYF. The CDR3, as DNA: TGTGCCAGCAGCCCTCACAATACAGATACGCAGTATTTT.

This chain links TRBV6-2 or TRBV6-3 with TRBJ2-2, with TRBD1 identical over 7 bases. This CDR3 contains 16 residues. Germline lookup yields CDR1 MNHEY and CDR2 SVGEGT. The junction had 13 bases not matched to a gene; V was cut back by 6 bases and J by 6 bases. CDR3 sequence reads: CASSQTGALISGELFF. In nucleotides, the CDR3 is TGTGCCAGCAGCCAAACAGGGGCTTTGATTTCCGGGGAGCTGTTTTTT.

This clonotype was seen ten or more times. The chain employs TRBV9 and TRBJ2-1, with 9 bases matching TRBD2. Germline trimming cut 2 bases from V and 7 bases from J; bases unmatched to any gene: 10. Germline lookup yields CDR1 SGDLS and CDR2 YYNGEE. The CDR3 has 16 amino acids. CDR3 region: CASSVIVSAGGNEQFF. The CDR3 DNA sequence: TGTGCCAGCAGCGTTATAGTTAGTGCGGGAGGGAATGAGCAGTTCTTC.

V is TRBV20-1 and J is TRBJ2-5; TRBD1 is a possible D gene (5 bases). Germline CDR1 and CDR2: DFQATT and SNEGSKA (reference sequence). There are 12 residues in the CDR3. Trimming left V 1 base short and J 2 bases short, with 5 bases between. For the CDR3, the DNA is TGCAGTGCTAGAGGACAGCAAGAGACCCAGTACTTC. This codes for CSARGQQETQYF.

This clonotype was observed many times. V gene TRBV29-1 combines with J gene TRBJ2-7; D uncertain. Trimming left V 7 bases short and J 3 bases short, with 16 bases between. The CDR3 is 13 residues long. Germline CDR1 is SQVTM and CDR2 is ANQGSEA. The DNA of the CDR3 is TGCAGCGCCTACTCGCCGGGTATCTACGAGCAGTACTTC. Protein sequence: CSAYSPGIYEQYF.

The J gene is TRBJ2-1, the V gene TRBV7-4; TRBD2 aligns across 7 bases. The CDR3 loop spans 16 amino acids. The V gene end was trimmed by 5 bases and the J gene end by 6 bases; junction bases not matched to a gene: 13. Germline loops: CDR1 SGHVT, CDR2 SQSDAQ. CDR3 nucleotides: TGTGCCAGCAGCCCCGTGTTGAGCGGGAAGCGCAATGAGCAGTTCTTC. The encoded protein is CASSPVLSGKRNEQFF.

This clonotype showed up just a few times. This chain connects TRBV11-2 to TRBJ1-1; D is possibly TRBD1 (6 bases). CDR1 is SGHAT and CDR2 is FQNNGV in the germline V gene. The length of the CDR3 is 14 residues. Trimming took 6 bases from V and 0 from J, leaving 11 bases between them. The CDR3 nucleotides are TGTGCCAGCAGAATCGGACAGTTGAACACTGAAGCTTTCTTT. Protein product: CASRIGQLNTEAFF.

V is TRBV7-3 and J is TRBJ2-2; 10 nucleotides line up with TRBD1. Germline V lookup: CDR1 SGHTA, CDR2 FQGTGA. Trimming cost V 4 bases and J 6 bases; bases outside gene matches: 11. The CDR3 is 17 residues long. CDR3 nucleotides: TGTGCCAGCAGCTCCCGGCCGGGACAGGGGATGTCCGGGGAGCTGTTTTTT. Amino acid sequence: CASSSRPGQGMSGELFF.

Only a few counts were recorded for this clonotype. For the CDR3, the DNA is TGCAGTGTCAGACCACTACAACCCAATGAGCAGTTCTTC. Translating gives CSVRPLQPNEQFF. The chain is built from TRBV20-1 and TRBJ2-1; D gene unclear. Trimming removed 7 bases at V and 6 bases at J, with 16 bases between. CDR1 is DFQATT, CDR2 SNEGSKA, per germline (reference sequence). CDR3 length equals 13 residues.

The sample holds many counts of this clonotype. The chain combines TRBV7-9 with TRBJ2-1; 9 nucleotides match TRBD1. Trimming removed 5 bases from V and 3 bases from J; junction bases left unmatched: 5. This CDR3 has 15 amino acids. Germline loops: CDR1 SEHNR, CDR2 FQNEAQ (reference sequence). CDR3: CASSLGQGYYNEQFF. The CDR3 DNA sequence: TGTGCCAGCAGCCTAGGACAGGGGTACTACAATGAGCAGTTCTTC. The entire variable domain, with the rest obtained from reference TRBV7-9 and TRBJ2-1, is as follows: DTGVSQNPRHKITKRGQNVTFRCDPISEHNRLYWYRQTLGQGPEFLTYFQNEAQLEKSRLLSDRFSAERPKGSFSTLEIQRTEQGDSAMYLCASSLGQGYYNEQFFGPGTRLTVL.

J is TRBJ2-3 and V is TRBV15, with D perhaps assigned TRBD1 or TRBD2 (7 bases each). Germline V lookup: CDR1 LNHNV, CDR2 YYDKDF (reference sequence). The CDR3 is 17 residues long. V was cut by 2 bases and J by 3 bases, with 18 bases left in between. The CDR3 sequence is CATSRHRGGHWTDTQYF. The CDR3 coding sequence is TGTGCCACCAGCAGACACAGGGGAGGGCACTGGACAGATACGCAGTATTTT.

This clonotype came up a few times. Here the CDR3 reads CASSFGEYGGYTF. DNA for the CDR3: TGTGCCAGCAGCTTTGGGGAGTACGGGGGCTACACCTTC. The chain combines TRBV7-6 with TRBJ1-2, with D unresolved. CDR1 is SGHVS, CDR2 FNYEAQ, per germline. This CDR3 contains 13 residues. Between the trimmed V and J ends, which lost 3 bases and 8 bases, there was a span of 13 bases.

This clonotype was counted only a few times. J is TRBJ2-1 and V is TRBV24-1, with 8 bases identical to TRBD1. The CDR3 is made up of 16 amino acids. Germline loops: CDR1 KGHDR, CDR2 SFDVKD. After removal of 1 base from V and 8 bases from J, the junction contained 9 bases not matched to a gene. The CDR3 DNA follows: TGTGCCACCAGTGATTTCGGGGCAGGGGGCTGCGATGAGCAGTTCTTC. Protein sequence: CATSDFGAGGCDEQFF.

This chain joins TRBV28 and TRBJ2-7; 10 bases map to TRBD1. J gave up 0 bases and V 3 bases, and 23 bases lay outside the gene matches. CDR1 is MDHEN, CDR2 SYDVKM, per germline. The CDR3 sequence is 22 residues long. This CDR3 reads CASSFLRGQGKWWSPSSYEQYF. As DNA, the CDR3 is TGTGCCAGCAGTTTCCTTCGGGGACAGGGGAAGTGGTGGAGTCCTAGCTCCTACGAGCAGTACTTC.

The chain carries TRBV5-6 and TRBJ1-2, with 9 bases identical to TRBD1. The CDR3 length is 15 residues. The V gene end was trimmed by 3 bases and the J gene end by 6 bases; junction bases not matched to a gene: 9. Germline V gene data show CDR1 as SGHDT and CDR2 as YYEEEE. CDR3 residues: CASSSRDRALNGYTF. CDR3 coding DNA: TGTGCCAGCAGCTCCCGGGACAGGGCGTTAAATGGCTACACCTTC.

CDR3 amino acids: CASSQDLELAGYNEQFF. In DNA form, the CDR3 reads TGTGCCAGCAGCCAAGATCTCGAACTAGCGGGCTACAATGAGCAGTTCTTC. The rearrangement joins TRBV3-1 to TRBJ2-1; 9 positions agree with TRBD2. With V trimmed by 0 bases and J by 3 bases, 6 bases remained unmatched. The CDR3 loop spans 17 amino acids. Germline CDR1 LGHDT, CDR2 YNNKEL (reference sequence).

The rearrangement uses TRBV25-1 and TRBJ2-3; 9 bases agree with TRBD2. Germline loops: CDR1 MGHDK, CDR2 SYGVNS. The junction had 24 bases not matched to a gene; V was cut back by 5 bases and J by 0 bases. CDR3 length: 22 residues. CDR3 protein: CASSNSFLTSGRFHSSTDTQYF. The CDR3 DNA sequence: TGTGCCAGCAGTAATTCATTTCTTACTAGCGGGCGGTTTCACTCTAGCACAGATACGCAGTATTTT.

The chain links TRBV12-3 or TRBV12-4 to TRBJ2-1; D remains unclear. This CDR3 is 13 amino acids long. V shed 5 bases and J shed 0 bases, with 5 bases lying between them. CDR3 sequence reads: CASSRDSYNEQFF. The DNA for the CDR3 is TGTGCCAGCAGTCGCGACTCCTACAATGAGCAGTTCTTC.

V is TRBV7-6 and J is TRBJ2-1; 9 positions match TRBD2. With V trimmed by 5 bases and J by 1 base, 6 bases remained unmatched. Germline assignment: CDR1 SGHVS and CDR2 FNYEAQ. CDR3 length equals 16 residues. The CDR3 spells CASSPSGAYSYNEQFF. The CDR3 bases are TGTGCCAGCAGCCCTAGCGGGGCCTATTCCTACAATGAGCAGTTCTTC.

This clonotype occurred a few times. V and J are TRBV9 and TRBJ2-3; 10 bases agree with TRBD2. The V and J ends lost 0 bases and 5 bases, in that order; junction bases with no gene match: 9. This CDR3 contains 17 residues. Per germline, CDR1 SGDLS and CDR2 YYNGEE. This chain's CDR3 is CASSVDPSGRIRDTQYF. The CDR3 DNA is TGTGCCAGCAGCGTAGATCCTAGCGGGAGAATTAGAGATACGCAGTATTTT.

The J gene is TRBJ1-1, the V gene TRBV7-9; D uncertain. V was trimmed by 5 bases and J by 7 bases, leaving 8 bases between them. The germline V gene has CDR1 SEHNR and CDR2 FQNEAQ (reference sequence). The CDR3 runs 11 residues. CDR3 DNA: TGTGCCAGCAGCCCCTGGGGTGAAGCTTTCTTT. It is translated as CASSPWGEAFF. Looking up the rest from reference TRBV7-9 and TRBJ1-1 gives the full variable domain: DTGVSQNPRHKITKRGQNVTFRCDPISEHNRLYWYRQTLGQGPEFLTYFQNEAQLEKSRLLSDRFSAERPKGSFSTLEIQRTEQGDSAMYLCASSPWGEAFFGQGTRLTVV.

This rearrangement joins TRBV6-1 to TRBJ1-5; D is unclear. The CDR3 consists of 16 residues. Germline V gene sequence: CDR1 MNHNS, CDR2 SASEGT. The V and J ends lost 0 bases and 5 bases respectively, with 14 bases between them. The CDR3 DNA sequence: TGTGCCAGCAGTGAAGCAAGGCAGGTTCTAGATCAGCCCCAGCATTTT. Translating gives CASSEARQVLDQPQHF.

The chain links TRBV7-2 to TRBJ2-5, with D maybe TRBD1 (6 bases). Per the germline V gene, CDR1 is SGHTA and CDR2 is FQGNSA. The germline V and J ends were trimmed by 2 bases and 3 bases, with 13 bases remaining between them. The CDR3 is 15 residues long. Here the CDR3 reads CASSLRGQEEETQYF. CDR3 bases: TGTGCCAGCAGCTTACGGGGACAAGAAGAAGAGACCCAGTACTTC.

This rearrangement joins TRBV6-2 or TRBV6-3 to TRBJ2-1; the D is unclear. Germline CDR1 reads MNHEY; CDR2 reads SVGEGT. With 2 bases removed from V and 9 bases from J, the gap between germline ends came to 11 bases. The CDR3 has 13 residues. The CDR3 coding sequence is TGTGCCAGCAGTTACCCCATTCACATTGAGCAGTTCTTC. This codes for CASSYPIHIEQFF.

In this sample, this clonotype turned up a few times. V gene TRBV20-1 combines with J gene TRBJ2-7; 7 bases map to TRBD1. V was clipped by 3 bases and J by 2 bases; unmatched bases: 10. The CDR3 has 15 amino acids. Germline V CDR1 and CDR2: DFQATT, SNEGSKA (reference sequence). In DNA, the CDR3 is TGCAGTGCTAGCTTCGACAGGGTTCTTACCTACGAGCAGTACTTC. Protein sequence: CSASFDRVLTYEQYF.

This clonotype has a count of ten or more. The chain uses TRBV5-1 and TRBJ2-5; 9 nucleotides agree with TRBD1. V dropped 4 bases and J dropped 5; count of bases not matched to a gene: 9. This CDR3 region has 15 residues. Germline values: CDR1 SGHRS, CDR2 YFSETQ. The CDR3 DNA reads TGCGCCAGCAGCGATTGGGACAGGGATGCGGAGACCCAGTACTTC. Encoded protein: CASSDWDRDAETQYF.

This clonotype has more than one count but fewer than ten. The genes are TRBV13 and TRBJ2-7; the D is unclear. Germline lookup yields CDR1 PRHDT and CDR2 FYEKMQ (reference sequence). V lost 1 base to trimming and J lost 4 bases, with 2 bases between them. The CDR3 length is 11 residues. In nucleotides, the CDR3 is TGTGCCAGCAGCTTAGTATACGAGCAGTACTTC. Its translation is CASSLVYEQYF.

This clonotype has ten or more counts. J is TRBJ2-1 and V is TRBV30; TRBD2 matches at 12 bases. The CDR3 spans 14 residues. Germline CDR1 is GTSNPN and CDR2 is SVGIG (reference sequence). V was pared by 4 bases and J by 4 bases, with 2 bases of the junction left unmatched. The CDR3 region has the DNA TGTGCCTGGAACCTAGCGGGGGGGTACAATGAGCAGTTCTTC. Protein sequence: CAWNLAGGYNEQFF.

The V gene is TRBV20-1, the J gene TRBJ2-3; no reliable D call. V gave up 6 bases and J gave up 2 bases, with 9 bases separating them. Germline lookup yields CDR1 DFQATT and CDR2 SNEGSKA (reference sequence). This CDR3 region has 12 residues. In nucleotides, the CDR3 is TGCAGTGCGGAAGAATTCACAGATACGCAGTATTTT. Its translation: CSAEEFTDTQYF.